This T cell receptor beta chain was captured in a study of blood T cell repertoires in COVID-19. On the study more broadly: The United States, Italy and Spain provided the acute and convalescent COVID-19 samples. T cells, B-cell-depleted T cells, or PBMCs provided the cDNA or gDNA that served as material.

This clone was seen only once. Trimming took 2 bases from V and 3 from J, leaving 14 bases between them. The CDR3 runs 16 residues. CDR1 SNHLY and CDR2 FYNNEI come from the germline V gene. This table comes from immunoSEQ multiplex PCR, and its TCRdb copy is limited to in-frame clones, with some not included. The sample lists some 45,000 clones; roughly 89% were seen once. Sequenced: peripheral blood. This receptor was obtained from a man between 60 and 70 years old with active COVID-19. The chain uses TRBV2 and TRBJ1-5; no definite D call. The CDR3 region has the DNA TGTGCCAGCAGTGAACTCCAGGTGTGGTACAATCAGCCCCAGCATTTT. It encodes CASSELQVWYNQPQHF.